These T cell receptor beta chains were read from a single sample in a study of control samples from healthy donors and cancer patients. Some clones are missing from TCRdb's copy, which holds only in-frame ones; the method was immunoSEQ multiplex PCR. The top ten hold about 4.2% of the sample, which has tens of thousands of clones, roughly 87% seen once. Sequencing was done on a sample of blood. These receptors all stem from a woman aged 50 to 60 in good health. CDR3s include the opening cysteine and the closing phenylalanine or tryptophan. Fields, in order: CDR3 protein, CDR3 DNA, D gene, clone size, J gene, V gene. D genes are given only for firm matches. Clone size appears in some rows only: once, few, many, or a class for an expanded clone.

CDR3aa: CTSSQDKGTGPSGANVLTF
CDR3nt: TGCACCAGCAGCCAAGATAAGGGGACGGGGCCCTCGGGGGCCAACGTCCTGACTTTC
d_gene: .
abundance: .
j_gene: TRBJ2-6
v_gene: TRBV1

CDR3aa: CASSFLGTGELFF
CDR3nt: TGTGCCAGTAGTTTTCTGGGCACCGGGGAGCTGTTTTTT
d_gene: .
abundance: .
j_gene: TRBJ2-2
v_gene: TRBV19

CDR3aa: CTSTLPTSGRGETQYF
CDR3nt: TGCACCAGCACCCTTCCCACTAGCGGGAGGGGTGAGACCCAGTACTTC
d_gene: .
abundance: .
j_gene: TRBJ2-5
v_gene: TRBV1

CDR3aa: CASSGTGGGTEAFF
CDR3nt: TGTGCCAGCAGCGGGACAGGGGGCGGCACTGAAGCTTTCTTT
d_gene: TRBD1
abundance: .
j_gene: TRBJ1-1
v_gene: TRBV5-6

CDR3aa: CASSQGPSSNQPQHF
CDR3nt: TGTGCCAGCAGCCAAGGACCGAGTAGCAATCAGCCCCAGCATTTT
d_gene: .
abundance: .
j_gene: TRBJ1-5
v_gene: TRBV14

CDR3aa: CASAGTSGLNEQFF
CDR3nt: TGTGCCAGCGCCGGGACTAGCGGGTTGAATGAGCAGTTCTTC
d_gene: TRBD2
abundance: .
j_gene: TRBJ2-1
v_gene: TRBV27

CDR3aa: CASSFRELGYTF
CDR3nt: TGTGCCAGCAGCTTCAGGGAACTTGGCTACACCTTC
d_gene: .
abundance: .
j_gene: TRBJ1-2
v_gene: TRBV5-5

CDR3aa: CASNTQDTGELFF
CDR3nt: TGTGCCAGCAATACACAGGACACCGGGGAGCTGTTTTTT
d_gene: .
abundance: .
j_gene: TRBJ2-2
v_gene: TRBV27

CDR3aa: CASSVERNREDTQYF
CDR3nt: TGTGCCAGCAGCGTAGAACGGAACCGGGAAGATACGCAGTATTTT
d_gene: .
abundance: .
j_gene: TRBJ2-3
v_gene: TRBV9

CDR3aa: CASSLSFYEQYF
CDR3nt: TGTGCCAGCAGTTTGAGTTTCTACGAGCAGTACTTC
d_gene: .
abundance: .
j_gene: TRBJ2-7
v_gene: TRBV12-3/TRBV12-4

CDR3aa: CASSLAGEFYNEQFF
CDR3nt: TGTGCCAGTAGTCTAGCGGGAGAGTTCTACAATGAGCAGTTCTTC
d_gene: TRBD2
abundance: .
j_gene: TRBJ2-1
v_gene: TRBV19

CDR3aa: CASSLGVFENTGELFF
CDR3nt: TGTGCCAGCAGCTTAGGGGTATTCGAGAACACCGGGGAGCTGTTTTTT
d_gene: .
abundance: .
j_gene: TRBJ2-2
v_gene: TRBV7-8

CDR3aa: CASSLVSASSGELFF
CDR3nt: TGTGCCAGCAGCTTAGTTTCAGCTAGCTCCGGGGAGCTGTTTTTT
d_gene: .
abundance: .
j_gene: TRBJ2-2
v_gene: TRBV7-2

CDR3aa: CASRKTGDPYEQYF
CDR3nt: TGTGCCAGCAGAAAAACAGGGGATCCCTACGAGCAGTACTTC
d_gene: TRBD1
abundance: .
j_gene: TRBJ2-7
v_gene: TRBV28

CDR3aa: CASRPGQGALGYTF
CDR3nt: TGTGCCAGCAGGCCGGGACAGGGGGCTCTTGGCTACACCTTC
d_gene: TRBD1
abundance: .
j_gene: TRBJ1-2
v_gene: TRBV28

CDR3aa: CANQTGTAKEKLFF
CDR3nt: TGCGCCAACCAAACCGGGACAGCAAAGGAAAAACTGTTTTTT
d_gene: TRBD1
abundance: .
j_gene: TRBJ1-4
v_gene: TRBV5-1

CDR3aa: CASSLTVNYGYTF
CDR3nt: TGTGCCAGCAGTTTGACAGTTAACTATGGCTACACCTTC
d_gene: .
abundance: .
j_gene: TRBJ1-2
v_gene: TRBV28

CDR3aa: CASSFPTSGETQYF
CDR3nt: TGTGCCAGCAGCTTCCCGACTAGCGGGGAGACCCAGTACTTC
d_gene: TRBD2
abundance: .
j_gene: TRBJ2-5
v_gene: TRBV5-4

CDR3aa: CASRRSGSNEQYF
CDR3nt: TGTGCCAGCAGGCGGAGCGGGAGCAATGAGCAGTACTTC
d_gene: TRBD2
abundance: .
j_gene: TRBJ2-7
v_gene: TRBV2

CDR3aa: CASRGTPYSYEQYF
CDR3nt: TGCGCCAGCAGAGGGACGCCGTACTCCTACGAGCAGTACTTC
d_gene: .
abundance: few
j_gene: TRBJ2-7
v_gene: TRBV4-1

CDR3aa: CASKGGGSGRSYEQYF
CDR3nt: TGTGCCAGCAAGGGGGGAGGAAGCGGGAGGTCCTACGAGCAGTACTTC
d_gene: TRBD2
abundance: once
j_gene: TRBJ2-7
v_gene: TRBV28

CDR3aa: CASSFSGSTDTQYF
CDR3nt: TGTGCCAGCAGCTTCTCCGGGAGCACAGATACGCAGTATTTT
d_gene: .
abundance: .
j_gene: TRBJ2-3
v_gene: TRBV7-9

CDR3aa: CASSNLRAAGENQPQHF
CDR3nt: TGTGCCAGTAGTAACCTTCGGGCGGCAGGGGAGAATCAGCCCCAGCATTTT
d_gene: .
abundance: .
j_gene: TRBJ1-5
v_gene: TRBV19

CDR3aa: CASTTDTNTEAFF
CDR3nt: TGTGCCAGCACTACCGACACGAACACTGAAGCTTTCTTT
d_gene: .
abundance: .
j_gene: TRBJ1-1
v_gene: TRBV7-9

CDR3aa: CASSVGIGAANTGELFF
CDR3nt: TGTGCCAGCAGCGTAGGTATAGGGGCAGCAAACACCGGGGAGCTGTTTTTT
d_gene: .
abundance: .
j_gene: TRBJ2-2
v_gene: TRBV9

CDR3aa: CASSIELSDTQYF
CDR3nt: TGTGCCAGCAGTATTGAGTTGTCAGATACGCAGTATTTT
d_gene: .
abundance: .
j_gene: TRBJ2-3
v_gene: TRBV6-4

CDR3aa: CASSLRGQGWETQYF
CDR3nt: TGCGCCAGCAGCTTACGTGGACAGGGCTGGGAGACCCAGTACTTC
d_gene: TRBD1
abundance: .
j_gene: TRBJ2-5
v_gene: TRBV5-1

CDR3aa: CASSNQGLPAGSGYTF
CDR3nt: TGTGCCAGTAGTAATCAGGGTTTACCAGCAGGAAGTGGCTACACCTTC
d_gene: .
abundance: .
j_gene: TRBJ1-2
v_gene: TRBV19

CDR3aa: CATQSGRMTNEQFF
CDR3nt: TGCGCCACCCAGAGCGGGAGAATGACAAATGAGCAGTTCTTC
d_gene: TRBD2
abundance: .
j_gene: TRBJ2-1
v_gene: TRBV10-2

CDR3aa: CASSLTGGTGELFF
CDR3nt: TGTGCCAGCAGTTTAACAGGGGGCACCGGGGAGCTGTTTTTT
d_gene: TRBD1
abundance: .
j_gene: TRBJ2-2
v_gene: TRBV28

CDR3aa: CASSYAPLGQGEDTQYF
CDR3nt: TGTGCCAGCAGTTATGCGCCTCTTGGACAGGGTGAAGATACGCAGTATTTT
d_gene: TRBD1
abundance: .
j_gene: TRBJ2-3
v_gene: TRBV11-2